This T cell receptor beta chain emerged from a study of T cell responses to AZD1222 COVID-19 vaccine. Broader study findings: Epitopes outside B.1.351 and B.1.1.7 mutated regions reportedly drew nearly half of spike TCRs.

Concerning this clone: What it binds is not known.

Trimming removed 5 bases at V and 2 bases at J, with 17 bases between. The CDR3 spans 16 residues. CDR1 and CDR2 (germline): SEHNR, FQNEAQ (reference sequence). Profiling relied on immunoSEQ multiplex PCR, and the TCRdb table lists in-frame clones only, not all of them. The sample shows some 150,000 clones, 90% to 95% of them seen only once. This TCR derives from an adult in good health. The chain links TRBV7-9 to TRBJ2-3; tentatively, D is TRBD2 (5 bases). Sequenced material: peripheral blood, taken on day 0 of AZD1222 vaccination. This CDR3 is CASSMDLSSSTDTQYF. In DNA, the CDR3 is TGTGCCAGCAGCATGGACTTGTCGTCCTCCACAGATACGCAGTATTTT.